Listed here are 17 T cell receptor beta chains from one sample, sequenced in a study of cytomegalovirus exposure and HLA in healthy donors (dated by TCRdb to 2016 to 2017). Library creation used the immunoSEQ multiplex PCR assay. A mixture of 60 forward primers for TCR Vbeta segments and 13 reverse primers for TCR Jbeta segments was used in the multiplex PCR. The source is immuneACCESS, and TCRdb retained only in-frame sequences with V and J called. Part of the clones is not carried over; for the studies checked, unresolved V genes explain less than half of this, and the remainder is unexplained. For this sample there are 200,000 to 250,000 clones; 80% to 90% appear just once. The ten largest clonotypes hold 0.95% to 1.1% of the sample. Sequenced sample: PBMCs. These receptor sequences come from a woman aged 18-29 years in good health and CMV-seronegative.

The chain combines TRBV5-1 with TRBJ2-3; D gene ambiguous. The CDR3 is 13 amino acids. Germline CDR1 reads SGHRS; CDR2 reads YFSETQ. The germline V and J ends were trimmed by 5 bases and 4 bases, with 11 bases remaining between them. DNA of the CDR3: TGCGCCAGCAGTTCCCGCGGTCCAGATACGCAGTATTTT. Its translation: CASSSRGPDTQYF.

The rearrangement links TRBV27 to TRBJ1-1; 7 bases agree with TRBD1. The junction had 5 bases not matched to a gene; V was cut back by 4 bases and J by 0 bases. Germline V lookup: CDR1 MNHEY, CDR2 SMNVEV (reference sequence). This CDR3 region has 15 residues. The CDR3 sequence: CASSSLGGMNTEAFF. For the CDR3, the DNA is TGTGCCAGCAGTTCTTTAGGGGGCATGAACACTGAAGCTTTCTTT.

This clone was recorded only once. V and J are TRBV27 and TRBJ2-7; 7 bases agree with TRBD2. Losses at the gene ends were 6 bases for V and 2 bases for J; bases not matched to a gene: 10. The germline CDR1 and CDR2 sequences are MNHEY and SMNVEV (reference sequence). This CDR3 has 15 amino acids. The DNA for the CDR3 is TGTGCCAGCAGCTTAGGAGCGGGGCGTCCCTACGAGCAGTACTTC. Its translation: CASSLGAGRPYEQYF.

J is TRBJ2-3 and V is TRBV5-6, with D hard to call. Germline CDR1 and CDR2: SGHDT and YYEEEE. The V and J ends lost 2 bases and 4 bases respectively, with 14 bases between them. The CDR3 length is 15 residues. CDR3 in DNA: TGTGCCAGCAGCTTAAACGGCAGGCAGGCAGATACGCAGTATTTT. It translates to CASSLNGRQADTQYF.

The V call is TRBV19, the J call TRBJ2-3, with 13 bases fitting TRBD2. The CDR3 contains 17 residues. Germline trimming cut 1 base from V and 2 bases from J; bases unmatched to any gene: 3. Germline V gene data show CDR1 as LNHDA and CDR2 as SQIVND (reference sequence). This CDR3 reads CASSIGGLAGNTDTQYF. The CDR3 DNA reads as TGTGCCAGTAGTATAGGGGGACTAGCGGGGAACACAGATACGCAGTATTTT.

The gene calls are TRBV6-5 and TRBJ1-6, with 10 bases lining up with TRBD1. V shed 1 base and J 6 bases; nucleotides not matched to a gene: 3. CDR1 is MNHEY, CDR2 SVGAGI, per germline. There are 16 residues in the CDR3. DNA of the CDR3: TGTGCCAGCAGTTACTATCGGGACAGGGGTAATTCACCCCTCCACTTT. Translation: CASSYYRDRGNSPLHF.

CDR3 bases: TGTGCCAGCAGCCTAAAGGACAGGGCGTGGAACACTGAAGCTTTCTTT. Translating it yields CASSLKDRAWNTEAFF. V usage is TRBV11-2 and J usage is TRBJ1-1; 8 positions match TRBD1. The J segment lost 1 base and the V segment lost 5 bases, leaving 9 bases of the junction unmatched. The CDR3 sequence is 16 residues long. Germline V CDR1 and CDR2: SGHAT, FQNNGV.

The chain recombines TRBV7-9 with TRBJ1-1, with 11 bases fitting TRBD1. CDR3 size: 14 residues. V gave up 2 bases and J gave up 7 bases; unmatched junction bases: 3. CDR1 is SEHNR and CDR2 is FQNEAQ in the germline V gene (reference sequence). The CDR3 sequence is CASSLTDRGLEAFF. The CDR3 coding sequence is TGTGCCAGCAGCTTAACGGACAGGGGGCTTGAAGCTTTCTTT.

This chain joins TRBV7-9 and TRBJ1-1, with D unresolved. The germline V gene encodes CDR1 SEHNR and CDR2 FQNEAQ (reference sequence). Trimming took off 2 bases at V and 8 bases at J, with 9 bases between the two ends. This CDR3 has 12 amino acids. The CDR3 region has the DNA TGTGCCAGCAGCTTAAGGAGCGACGAAGCTTTCTTT. It codes for CASSLRSDEAFF.

V and J are TRBV29-1 and TRBJ2-1, with 7 nucleotides matching TRBD2. The CDR3 is 16 residues long. CDR1 is SQVTM, CDR2 ANQGSEA, per germline. V dropped 7 bases and J dropped 8; count of bases not matched to a gene: 20. CDR3 coding DNA: TGCAGCGCTTTCATGATAAGCGGGATTGGCGTTCATGAGCAGTTCTTC. Translation: CSAFMISGIGVHEQFF.

V and J are TRBV7-9 and TRBJ2-7, with 9 bases lining up with TRBD1. CDR3 size: 13 residues. Per the germline V gene, CDR1 is SEHNR and CDR2 is FQNEAQ (reference sequence). J gave up 6 bases and V 5 bases, and 5 bases lay outside the gene matches. The CDR3 coding sequence is TGTGCCAGCAGCCGGGACAGGGATGCCGAGCAGTACTTC. Protein sequence: CASSRDRDAEQYF.

The rearrangement uses TRBV4-3 and TRBJ2-7; TRBD1 matches 7 bases. The germline CDR1 and CDR2 sequences are LGHNA and YSLEER. The trim removed 0 bases at V and 4 bases at J, leaving 6 bases unmatched. The CDR3 totals 15 residues. CDR3 loop: CASSQDPDRVYEQYF. The CDR3 DNA reads TGCGCCAGCAGCCAAGATCCCGACAGGGTTTACGAGCAGTACTTC.

The chain recombines TRBV18 with TRBJ1-1; the D gene is possibly TRBD1 (6 bases). Trimming stripped 6 bases from V and 5 bases from J, with 13 bases between. Germline-derived CDR1 and CDR2 are KGHSH and LQKENI. This CDR3 comprises 13 residues. CDR3 DNA sequence: TGTGCCAGCTCCCTCTACAGGGCGACTGAAGCTTTCTTT. Its translation is CASSLYRATEAFF. Variable domain in full (rest from reference TRBV18 and TRBJ1-1): NAGVMQNPRHLVRRRGQEARLRCSPMKGHSHVYWYRQLPEEGLKFMVYLQKENIIDESGMPKERFSAEFPKEGPSILRIQQVVRGDSAAYFCASSLYRATEAFFGQGTRLTVV.

This sequence joins TRBV19 and TRBJ1-1; perhaps TRBD1 as D (5 bases). CDR3 length equals 14 residues. Trimming removed 3 bases from V and 4 bases from J, with 12 bases in between. The V gene's germline CDR1 is LNHDA and CDR2 SQIVND (reference sequence). CDR3: CASSIIPGSTEAFF. Here the CDR3 DNA reads TGTGCCAGTAGTATCATCCCAGGGTCCACTGAAGCTTTCTTT.

For this clone: Other DNA sequences from this sample encode an identical CDR3 as well. This rearrangement joins TRBV4-1 to TRBJ2-5; tentative D call: TRBD2 (6 bases). This CDR3 contains 16 residues. Trimming took off 7 bases at V and 5 bases at J, with 23 bases between the two ends. CDR1 MGHRA and CDR2 YSYEKL come from the germline V gene. The CDR3 DNA reads as TGCGCCAGCACCAAAGAGGGTAGCGGAAAAGTCGAGACCCAGTACTTC. Translation: CASTKEGSGKVETQYF.

This clone was observed a few times. This chain connects TRBV4-2 to TRBJ2-7; D possibly corresponds to TRBD2 (6 bases). Between the trimmed V and J ends, which lost 0 bases and 1 base, there was a span of 10 bases. Germline loops: CDR1 LGHNA, CDR2 YNFKEQ. The CDR3 sequence is 15 residues long. CDR3 region: CASSQDPLASYEQYF. DNA for the CDR3: TGTGCCAGCAGCCAAGATCCTCTAGCGTCCTACGAGCAGTACTTC.

As DNA, the CDR3 is TGTGCCAGCAGTTTGGGGACTAGCGGAGCCGGAGGTTGGCAGTATTTT. Translation: CASSLGTSGAGGWQYF. V and J are TRBV6-6 and TRBJ2-3; 11 bases align to TRBD2. Unmatched junction bases numbered 14, after V lost 4 bases and J lost 11 bases. The germline CDR1 and CDR2 sequences are MNHNY and SVGAGI (reference sequence). The CDR3 is 16 amino acids.